Following are 32 T cell receptor beta chains from one sample sequenced in a study of graft-versus-host responses after intestinal transplantation. Their antigen targets remain unknown. Libraries were prepared by immunoSEQ multiplex PCR; TCRdb keeps only in-frame clonotypes and omits some of them. The repertoire includes around 110,000 clones, approximately 90% of them detected once, and around 0.76% sits in the top ten. The specimen comprised unstimulated CD4+ T cells sorted from spleen or lymph node cells, sampled before transplant. The receptors stem from a human donor who was the organ donor for an intestinal transplant.

The V gene is TRBV11-2, the J gene TRBJ1-2; D is unresolved. The V gene lost 4 bases and the J gene lost 6 bases, with 12 bases spanning the gap. Germline lookup yields CDR1 SGHAT and CDR2 FQNNGV. The CDR3 is made up of 13 amino acids. DNA for the CDR3: TGTGCCAGCAGCTGGCGGAGACGTGATGGCTACACCTTC. Its translation is CASSWRRRDGYTF.

Worth noting for this clone: Germline is not matched at one junction end, which may reflect a read error. J is TRBJ2-5 and V is TRBV30; maybe TRBD2 (6 bases). This CDR3 is built from 11 residues. Germline V lookup: CDR1 GTSNPN, CDR2 SVGIG (reference sequence). The CDR3 sequence is CTWGELKTQYF. DNA for the CDR3: TGTACCTGGGGGGAGCTGAAGACCCAGTACTTC.

The chain employs TRBV4-2 and TRBJ2-3, with 7 nucleotides matching TRBD2. The junction had 10 bases not matched to a gene; V was cut back by 3 bases and J by 1 base. Germline values: CDR1 LGHNA, CDR2 YNFKEQ. This CDR3 is 17 amino acids long. In DNA, the CDR3 is TGTGCCAGCAGCCAGGTGGGCGGGAGCGATGGCACAGATACGCAGTATTTT. This gives the protein CASSQVGGSDGTDTQYF.

This chain uses TRBV7-8 with TRBJ2-5; TRBD2 matches at 8 bases. The CDR3 is 14 amino acids. Germline V gene sequence: CDR1 SGHVS, CDR2 FQNEAQ. V trimming: 6 bases; J trimming: 6 bases; junction bases outside the gene matches: 9. This chain's CDR3 is CASSSERELKTQYF. The DNA for the CDR3 is TGTGCCAGCAGTAGCGAGCGGGAGTTAAAGACCCAGTACTTC.

The chain recombines TRBV6-1 with TRBJ2-2; D unresolved. Germline V CDR1 and CDR2: MNHNS, SASEGT. The CDR3 totals 11 residues. V was pared by 6 bases and J by 6 bases, with 5 bases between. The CDR3 protein is CASRGSGELFF. The CDR3 nucleotides read TGTGCCAGCAGGGGATCCGGGGAGCTGTTTTTT.

The chain carries TRBV28 and TRBJ1-1; 8 nucleotides match TRBD1. The CDR3 runs 11 residues. Per germline, CDR1 MDHEN and CDR2 SYDVKM. J gave up 11 bases and V 6 bases, and 5 bases lay outside the gene matches. CDR3 DNA: TGTGCCAGCAGATTGACAGGGGAGGCTTTCTTT. Translating gives CASRLTGEAFF.

The rearrangement links TRBV6-5 to TRBJ1-2, with 10 bases matching TRBD1. V was clipped by 0 bases and J by 8 bases; unmatched bases: 3. The germline CDR1 and CDR2 sequences are MNHEY and SVGAGI. The CDR3 has 14 residues. The CDR3 region has the DNA TGTGCCAGCAGTTACTCGGGACAGGGGTTGGGCTACACCTTC. Encoded protein: CASSYSGQGLGYTF.

The gene calls are TRBV2 and TRBJ2-7; D may be TRBD1 (6 bases). Trimming removed 8 bases at V and 1 base at J, with 12 bases between. From germline, CDR1 is SNHLY and CDR2 FYNNEI. The CDR3 extends over 13 amino acids. The DNA of the CDR3 is TGTGCCAGCTGGGACACGGCTTCCTACGAGCAGTACTTC. This sequence encodes CASWDTASYEQYF.

The V gene is TRBV6-1, the J gene TRBJ1-6, with no clear D. Germline V gene lookup returns CDR1 MNHNS and CDR2 SASEGT. This CDR3 is 13 amino acids long. Trimming took 5 bases from V and 13 from J, leaving 15 bases between them. The CDR3 bases are TGTGCCAGCAGTCGGACTGCGCTGGGGCCCCTCCACTTT. This translates into CASSRTALGPLHF.

The J gene is TRBJ2-5, the V gene TRBV6-6, with 8 bases matching TRBD2. The J call may be wrong; the DNA end is better matched by TRBJ2-7. CDR1 MNHNY and CDR2 SVGAGI come from the germline V gene (reference sequence). CDR3 length: 15 residues. CDR3 in amino acids: CASSPPTAGVNEQYF. The CDR3 DNA reads as TGTGCCAGCAGCCCCCCAACAGCGGGGGTTAACGAGCAGTACTTC.

The chain joins TRBV6-5 to TRBJ2-7; 8 positions match TRBD1. The length of the CDR3 is 14 residues. The V gene's germline CDR1 is MNHEY and CDR2 SVGAGI. The trim removed 7 bases at V and 1 base at J, leaving 6 bases unmatched. CDR3 DNA: TGTGCCAGCACAACAGGGGGTCGTTCCTACGAGCAGTACTTC. It codes for CASTTGGRSYEQYF.

This chain joins TRBV6-1 and TRBJ1-1; D remains ambiguous. This CDR3 is built from 14 residues. Germline V lookup: CDR1 MNHNS, CDR2 SASEGT. Between the trimmed V and J ends, which lost 8 bases and 0 bases, there was a span of 13 bases. This chain's CDR3 is CASGQASMNTEAFF. CDR3 DNA: TGTGCCAGCGGGCAGGCCTCCATGAACACTGAAGCTTTCTTT.

This clone has a handful of counts. The chain employs TRBV6-1 and TRBJ2-1; TRBD2 matches 8 bases. The ends lost 2 bases at V and 6 bases at J; junction bases unmatched: 6. Germline V gives CDR1 MNHNS, CDR2 SASEGT. The CDR3 length is 15 residues. DNA for the CDR3: TGTGCCAGCAGTGAACCGGGGGGGGTCATCAATGAGCAGTTCTTC. Translation gives CASSEPGGVINEQFF.

V and J are TRBV18 and TRBJ2-2; a possible D gene is TRBD1 (5 bases). Germline CDR1 and CDR2: KGHSH and LQKENI. CDR3 size: 14 residues. Trimming cost V 3 bases and J 4 bases, with 9 bases left between them. The DNA for the CDR3 is TGTGCCAGCTCACCCCGGACATCCACCGGGGAGCTGTTTTTT. It yields the protein CASSPRTSTGELFF.

The chain is built from TRBV19 and TRBJ2-7, with TRBD2 matching over 7 bases. This CDR3 has 15 residues. Germline loops: CDR1 LNHDA, CDR2 SQIVND (reference sequence). V shed 2 bases, J shed 3 bases, and the junction held 7 bases outside the gene matches. CDR3 sequence (DNA): TGTGCCAGTAGTATATACGGCGGGAGAGACTACGAGCAGTACTTC. This sequence encodes CASSIYGGRDYEQYF. Combining the CDR3 with reference TRBV19 and TRBJ2-7 gives the whole variable domain DGGITQSPKYLFRKEGQNVTLSCEQNLNHDAMYWYRQDPGQGLRLIYYSQIVNDFQKGDIAEGYSVSREKKESFPLTVTSAQKNPTAFYLCASSIYGGRDYEQYFGPGTRLTVT.

The rearrangement uses TRBV9 and TRBJ2-6; the D gene is possibly TRBD1 (5 bases). Germline values: CDR1 SGDLS, CDR2 YYNGEE. The CDR3 consists of 17 residues. V was pared by 2 bases and J by 0 bases, with 12 bases between. This chain's CDR3 is CASSVRQSLSGANVLTF. The CDR3 DNA reads TGTGCCAGCAGCGTCCGACAGTCACTCTCTGGGGCCAACGTCCTGACTTTC.

This clone was seen just once. The chain is built from TRBV6-6 and TRBJ2-7; 10 bases line up with TRBD1. Germline V lookup: CDR1 MNHNY, CDR2 SVGAGI (reference sequence). This CDR3 is built from 13 residues. V gave up 8 bases and J gave up 10 bases; unmatched junction bases: 11. As DNA, the CDR3 is TGTGCCAGCGTACGCGGGACAGGGGATGATCAGTACTTC. This codes for CASVRGTGDDQYF.

The chain combines TRBV30 with TRBJ2-1; 10 positions agree with TRBD2. Losses at the gene ends were 5 bases for V and 8 bases for J; bases not matched to a gene: 9. Germline V gives CDR1 GTSNPN, CDR2 SVGIG (reference sequence). The length of the CDR3 is 14 residues. As DNA, the CDR3 is TGTGCCTGGGGACCGGGACTAGCGAACGATGAGCAGTTCTTC. It specifies CAWGPGLANDEQFF. The full variable domain, its missing parts supplied by reference TRBV30 and TRBJ2-1, is SQTIHQWPATLVQPVGSPLSLECTVEGTSNPNLYWYRQAAGRGLQLLFYSVGIGQISSEVPQNLSASRPQDRQFILSSKKLLLSDSGFYLCAWGPGLANDEQFFGPGTRLTVL.

The chain has TRBV11-3 and TRBJ2-3, with 12 nucleotides matching TRBD1. This CDR3 is built from 16 residues. The V gene's germline CDR1 is SGHNT and CDR2 YENEEA. J gave up 3 bases and V 5 bases, and 6 bases lay outside the gene matches. The CDR3 loop is CASSPEGQGATDTQYF. CDR3 nucleotide sequence: TGTGCCAGCAGCCCCGAGGGACAGGGGGCAACAGATACGCAGTATTTT.

The genes are TRBV30 and TRBJ2-7; 8 bases match TRBD1. The CDR3 covers 14 residues. With V trimmed by 5 bases and J by 4 bases, 10 bases remained unmatched. In germline, CDR1 is GTSNPN, CDR2 SVGIG (reference sequence). The DNA of the CDR3 is TGTGCCTGGGGCCGGGACAGGCGAATTTACGAGCAGTACTTC. As protein: CAWGRDRRIYEQYF.

This chain links TRBV7-2 with TRBJ2-7; D may be TRBD2 (6 bases). Trimming left V 8 bases short and J 6 bases short, with 17 bases between. This CDR3 spans 13 amino acids. From germline, CDR1 is SGHTA and CDR2 FQGNSA. CDR3 coding DNA: TGTGCCAGCGTATTCAGGAGGGCCGGCGAGCAGTACTTC. As protein: CASVFRRAGEQYF.

This CDR3 reads CASSLAGVVEQYF. CDR3 coding DNA: TGCGCCAGCAGCTTGGCCGGAGTGGTCGAGCAGTACTTC. V usage is TRBV5-1 and J usage is TRBJ2-7; D unresolved. There are 13 residues in the CDR3. In germline, CDR1 is SGHRS, CDR2 YFSETQ. The V end was cut by 0 bases, the J end by 6 bases, with 10 bases between.

This CDR3 is CASSSTGTGGSPLHF. Written as DNA, the CDR3 is TGCGCCAGCAGCTCAACCGGGACAGGAGGCTCACCCCTCCACTTT. The chain is built from TRBV5-1 and TRBJ1-6; 8 bases line up with TRBD1. V gave up 3 bases and J gave up 10 bases; unmatched junction bases: 9. Germline V lookup: CDR1 SGHRS, CDR2 YFSETQ. This CDR3 has 15 residues.

The CDR3 DNA sequence: TGTGCCAGCAGTGACTCTGACAACACTGAAGCTTTCTTT. It translates to CASSDSDNTEAFF. The chain employs TRBV6-4 and TRBJ1-1; D is unclear. The ends were cut back, 0 bases at V and 2 bases at J, with 4 bases in the middle. Germline lookup yields CDR1 MRHNA and CDR2 SNTAGT. CDR3 length: 13 amino acids.

The V call is TRBV6-1, the J call TRBJ1-6; TRBD1 agrees at 9 bases. Trimming took 4 bases from V and 9 from J; bases not matched to a gene: 7. The germline gives CDR1 MNHNS, CDR2 SASEGT. The CDR3 extends over 15 amino acids. The CDR3 region has the DNA TGTGCCAGCAGTGCGCCCCTGGGACAGGGTTCACCCCTCCACTTT. It encodes CASSAPLGQGSPLHF.

This chain connects TRBV19 to TRBJ2-2; D not certain. The CDR3 is 14 amino acids. Germline assignment: CDR1 LNHDA and CDR2 SQIVND (reference sequence). The V gene lost 4 bases and the J gene lost 3 bases, with 9 bases spanning the gap. The chain's CDR3 is CASSRDLYTGELFF. CDR3 bases: TGTGCCAGTAGTAGAGACTTGTACACCGGGGAGCTGTTTTTT.

This rearrangement joins TRBV5-4 to TRBJ1-1; unclear D gene. Germline CDR1 and CDR2: SGHNT and YYREEE (reference sequence). The V end lost 6 bases, the J end lost 4 bases, and 13 bases lay between the germline ends. CDR3 length equals 13 residues. In nucleotides, the CDR3 is TGTGCCAGCACCAAGGGTGCATCCACTGAAGCTTTCTTT. This sequence encodes CASTKGASTEAFF.

The chain links TRBV6-5 to TRBJ1-1; D is possibly TRBD1 (5 bases). The CDR3 consists of 14 residues. Trimming stripped 6 bases from V and 3 bases from J, with 14 bases between. Germline CDR1 is MNHEY and CDR2 is SVGAGI. This CDR3 reads CASRSQGRYTEAFF. The CDR3 DNA is TGTGCCAGCAGGTCCCAGGGTCGGTACACTGAAGCTTTCTTT.

The V gene is TRBV11-2, the J gene TRBJ2-7; either TRBD1 or TRBD2 may fit D (5 bases each). CDR3 length: 16 residues. The germline V gene encodes CDR1 SGHAT and CDR2 FQNNGV. With 4 bases removed from V and 0 bases from J, the gap between germline ends came to 16 bases. The DNA of the CDR3 is TGTGCCAGCAGCTCAGCCTCGGGACCCCTCTCCTACGAGCAGTACTTC. This codes for CASSSASGPLSYEQYF.

CDR3 protein: CASSLDVTGAGNTIYF. CDR3 nucleotides: TGCGCCAGCAGCTTGGACGTGACAGGGGCTGGAAACACCATATATTTT. V gene TRBV5-1 combines with J gene TRBJ1-3; 8 bases line up with TRBD1. CDR3 size: 16 residues. V shed 0 bases, J shed 2 bases, and the junction held 4 bases outside the gene matches. The germline CDR1 and CDR2 sequences are SGHRS and YFSETQ.

The rearrangement links TRBV5-5 to TRBJ1-2; D gene unclear. Germline values: CDR1 SGHKS, CDR2 YYEKEE (reference sequence). Trimming pared 1 base from V and 0 bases from J, leaving 7 bases between. The CDR3 loop spans 14 amino acids. The CDR3 sequence: CASSLSVANYGYTF. CDR3 DNA sequence: TGTGCCAGCAGCTTGTCAGTAGCTAACTATGGCTACACCTTC.

J is TRBJ1-6 and V is TRBV5-6, with D uncertain. The germline V gene encodes CDR1 SGHDT and CDR2 YYEEEE. V was shortened by 0 bases and J by 11 bases, with 6 bases between the two germline ends. The CDR3 runs 12 residues. The CDR3 DNA reads as TGTGCCAGCAGCTTGGGTCCGACACCCCTCCACTTT. Translation gives CASSLGPTPLHF.